This TCR beta chain was sequenced during a study of T cell responses to AZD1222 COVID-19 vaccine. Sequencing used immunoSEQ multiplex PCR; TCRdb keeps in-frame clones, though not all of them. The sample comprises 150,000 to 200,000 clones, under 95% of which are singletons, and approximately 1.3% rests with the top ten. J lost 4 bases, V lost 3 bases, and 8 bases had no gene match. Germline loops: CDR1 SGHRS, CDR2 YFSETQ. This CDR3 region has 16 residues. The clonotype comes from an adult who received the AZD1222 COVID-19 vaccine. This chain connects TRBV5-1 to TRBJ2-1, with TRBD1 matching 9 bases. The input for sequencing was peripheral blood, taken 28 days after the second AZD1222 dose. The CDR3 protein is CASSYMGTGSYNEQFF. The CDR3 DNA sequence: TGCGCCAGCAGCTACATGGGGACAGGGAGTTACAATGAGCAGTTCTTC.